The 12 T cell receptor beta chains below all came from one sample that was sequenced in a study of blood T cell repertoires in COVID-19. TCRdb keeps only in-frame clones here, not all; method: immunoSEQ multiplex PCR. Of tens of thousands of clones in the sample, 80% to 85% were seen once. Sequencing was carried out using peripheral blood. All receptors derive from a human donor in a cohort sampled during active COVID-19.

The genes are TRBV12-3 or TRBV12-4 and TRBJ2-7; D uncertain. V gave up 3 bases and J gave up 2 bases, with 5 bases separating them. The CDR3 runs 12 residues. The CDR3 bases are TGTGCCAGCAGTTTGGGCACCTACGAGCAGTACTTC. It codes for CASSLGTYEQYF.

This clone was seen only once. The chain uses TRBV4-2 and TRBJ2-3, with D maybe TRBD2 (7 bases). V was pared by 4 bases and J by 2 bases, with 16 bases between. Looked up from germline, CDR1 is LGHNA and CDR2 is YNFKEQ. This CDR3 has 16 residues. Here the CDR3 reads CASSPEGGLYTDTQYF. Written as DNA, the CDR3 is TGTGCCAGCAGCCCCGAGGGGGGACTATACACAGATACGCAGTATTTT.

Note on this clone: A read error may account for a junction end that differs from germline. V and J are TRBV13 and TRBJ2-5; 10 nucleotides align to TRBD2. CDR1 PRHDT and CDR2 FYEKMQ come from the germline V gene (reference sequence). This CDR3 comprises 15 residues. The CDR3 DNA sequence: TGTGCCAGCAGATTAGCGGGGGGAGGCCAAGAGACCCAGTACTTC. Translation: CASRLAGGGQETQYF.

The V and J genes are TRBV10-3 and TRBJ2-3; 10 bases match TRBD1. Germline values: CDR1 ENHRY, CDR2 SYGVKD. V trimming: 4 bases; J trimming: 2 bases; junction bases outside the gene matches: 15. The CDR3 length is 19 residues. The CDR3 is CAISGRPKPGQGTTDTQYF. CDR3 coding DNA: TGTGCCATCAGTGGGCGACCCAAACCGGGACAGGGGACCACAGATACGCAGTATTTT.

J is TRBJ1-1 and V is TRBV3-1 (or the pseudogene TRBV3-2); D might be TRBD1 (5 bases). The CDR3 totals 16 residues. CDR1 LGHDT and CDR2 YNNKEL come from the germline V gene (reference sequence). Between the trimmed V and J ends, which lost 0 bases and 4 bases, there was a span of 15 bases. CDR3 coding DNA: TGTGCCAGCAGCCAAGATCTTTGGCAGGGAGGCACTGAAGCTTTCTTT. This gives the protein CASSQDLWQGGTEAFF.

The chain employs TRBV6-6 and TRBJ2-7; 9 bases fit TRBD1. Trimming removed 8 bases from V and 3 bases from J; junction bases left unmatched: 8. This CDR3 region has 14 residues. CDR1 is MNHNY, CDR2 SVGAGI, per germline (reference sequence). The CDR3 coding sequence is TGTGCCAGCCTAGGGACAGGGCAAGGCTACGAGCAGTACTTC. Protein sequence: CASLGTGQGYEQYF.

This chain uses TRBV5-1 with TRBJ2-3; tentative D call: TRBD1 (5 bases). CDR3 length equals 15 residues. V gave up 1 base and J gave up 2 bases, with 11 bases separating them. In germline, CDR1 is SGHRS, CDR2 YFSETQ. CDR3 protein: CASSLLTDPTDTQYF. CDR3 in DNA: TGCGCCAGCAGCTTGCTGACAGATCCCACAGATACGCAGTATTTT.

CDR3 residues: CASSPTLNRGTYNSPLHF. DNA of the CDR3: TGCGCCAGCAGCCCAACCCTTAACCGGGGGACCTATAATTCACCCCTCCACTTT. The chain joins TRBV4-1 to TRBJ1-6; weak D call: TRBD1 (5 bases). V lost 4 bases to trimming and J lost 2 bases, with 18 bases between them. CDR1 and CDR2 from the germline V gene are MGHRA and YSYEKL. The CDR3 has 18 amino acids.

The rearrangement links TRBV19 to TRBJ2-1, with 10 bases identical to TRBD2. Trimming took 4 bases from V and 0 from J; bases not matched to a gene: 6. Germline V CDR1 and CDR2: LNHDA, SQIVND (reference sequence). The CDR3 is made up of 17 amino acids. CDR3 amino acids: CASSKGLAGVSYNEQFF. CDR3 bases: TGTGCCAGTAGTAAGGGGCTAGCGGGGGTCTCCTACAATGAGCAGTTCTTC. The full variable domain, completed using reference TRBV19 and TRBJ2-1, is DGGITQSPKYLFRKEGQNVTLSCEQNLNHDAMYWYRQDPGQGLRLIYYSQIVNDFQKGDIAEGYSVSREKKESFPLTVTSAQKNPTAFYLCASSKGLAGVSYNEQFFGPGTRLTVL.

The J gene is TRBJ1-2, the V gene TRBV7-9, with a weak D call TRBD1 (6 bases). CDR1 is SEHNR and CDR2 is FQNEAQ in the germline V gene (reference sequence). CDR3 size: 15 residues. V gave up 1 base and J gave up 5 bases, with 14 bases separating them. CDR3 amino acids: CASSLGHRERYGYTF. For the CDR3, the DNA is TGTGCCAGCAGCTTAGGACACAGGGAGAGGTATGGCTACACCTTC.

The chain carries TRBV18 and TRBJ1-2; D gene uncertain. The CDR3 spans 14 residues. V was shortened by 2 bases and J by 5 bases, with 12 bases between the two germline ends. Per germline, CDR1 KGHSH and CDR2 LQKENI. CDR3 in amino acids: CASSPEQALYGYTF. The CDR3 DNA sequence: TGTGCCAGCTCACCAGAGCAGGCTTTATATGGCTACACCTTC. The full variable domain, rest sourced from reference TRBV18 and TRBJ1-2, is NAGVMQNPRHLVRRRGQEARLRCSPMKGHSHVYWYRQLPEEGLKFMVYLQKENIIDESGMPKERFSAEFPKEGPSILRIQQVVRGDSAAYFCASSPEQALYGYTFGSGTRLTVV.

This clone was observed once. The chain carries TRBV6-5 and TRBJ2-3; TRBD2 aligns across 11 bases. The CDR3 sequence is 15 residues long. CDR1 and CDR2 from the germline V gene are MNHEY and SVGAGI. V lost 4 bases and J lost 2; bases outside the gene matches: 2. CDR3 amino acids: CASSSSGGPTDTQYF. CDR3 coding DNA: TGTGCCAGCAGTTCTAGCGGGGGGCCCACAGATACGCAGTATTTT.